The sequence of this T cell receptor beta chain was determined in a study of blood T cell repertoires in COVID-19. This CDR3 contains 14 residues. Trimming took 3 bases from V and 11 from J; bases not matched to a gene: 10. Germline V gene lookup returns CDR1 SGHDT and CDR2 YYEEEE. TCRdb's copy holds only in-frame clones and misses some; the assay was immunoSEQ multiplex PCR. The sample yields 270,000 or so clones, about 88% seen once. V and J are TRBV5-6 and TRBJ2-1; 8 bases agree with TRBD2. Sequencing was performed on peripheral blood. The clonotype originates from a woman in her forties who had recovered from COVID-19. The CDR3 bases are TGTGCCAGCAGCTCGGGACTAGACCCGCTTAAGCAGTTCTTC. Its translation is CASSSGLDPLKQFF. The whole variable domain, remainder taken from reference TRBV5-6 and TRBJ2-1, is DAGVTQSPTHLIKTRGQQVTLRCSPKSGHDTVSWYQQALGQGPQFIFQYYEEEERQRGNFPDRFSGHQFPNYSSELNVNALLLGDSALYLCASSSGLDPLKQFFGPGTRLTVL.